The 12 T cell receptor beta chains listed next were all sequenced from one sample in a study of blood T cell repertoires in COVID-19. Assay: immunoSEQ multiplex PCR; the TCRdb copy retains only in-frame clones and omits some. The repertoire has 200,000 to 300,000 clones, 80% to 85% of them found once; the top ten carry 4.2%. The sample taken for sequencing was peripheral blood. The receptors come from a man aged 55-75 years with acute or convalescent COVID-19.

This chain joins TRBV28 and TRBJ1-2; D may be TRBD1 (6 bases). Per the germline V gene, CDR1 is MDHEN and CDR2 is SYDVKM. The V end was cut by 3 bases, the J end by 7 bases, with 21 bases between. This CDR3 is 16 amino acids long. The CDR3 protein is CASSFNRGGASVGYTF. The CDR3 coding sequence is TGTGCCAGCAGTTTTAATCGCGGGGGGGCCTCGGTTGGCTACACCTTC.

This chain connects TRBV6-5 to TRBJ2-6; D gene ambiguous. Germline-derived CDR1 and CDR2 are MNHEY and SVGAGI. V lost 3 bases, J lost 0 bases, and 9 bases lay in between. The CDR3 is made up of 16 amino acids. The CDR3, as DNA: TGTGCCAGCAGTTATACGGGTCGCTCTGGGGCCAACGTCCTGACTTTC. Translation gives CASSYTGRSGANVLTF.

In this sample, this clone turned up once. The chain employs TRBV5-1 and TRBJ1-1; 8 bases line up with TRBD1. Germline V gene lookup returns CDR1 SGHRS and CDR2 YFSETQ. The CDR3 sequence is 15 residues long. The V gene end was trimmed by 6 bases and the J gene end by 0 bases; junction bases not matched to a gene: 7. CDR3 DNA sequence: TGCGCCAGCAAAAACAGGGGGAACATGAACACTGAAGCTTTCTTT. It codes for CASKNRGNMNTEAFF. The full variable domain, its missing parts supplied by reference TRBV5-1 and TRBJ1-1, is KAGVTQTPRYLIKTRGQQVTLSCSPISGHRSVSWYQQTPGQGLQFLFEYFSETQRNKGNFPGRFSGRQFSNSRSEMNVSTLELGDSALYLCASKNRGNMNTEAFFGQGTRLTVV.

In its sample, this clone was seen once. This chain uses TRBV5-8 with TRBJ2-1, with 11 bases that match TRBD2. V was clipped by 5 bases and J by 3 bases; unmatched bases: 7. CDR1 and CDR2 (germline): SGHTS, YDEGEE. This CDR3 contains 16 residues. The CDR3 is CASRTTTSGIYNEQFF. CDR3 nucleotides: TGTGCCAGCAGGACAACGACTAGCGGGATCTACAATGAGCAGTTCTTC. The full variable domain, rest sourced from reference TRBV5-8 and TRBJ2-1, is EAGVTQSPTHLIKTRGQQATLRCSPISGHTSVYWYQQALGLGLQFLLWYDEGEERNRGNFPPRFSGRQFPNYSSELNVNALELEDSALYLCASRTTTSGIYNEQFFGPGTRLTVL.

V gene TRBV4-3 combines with J gene TRBJ1-5; 9 bases align to TRBD1. The CDR3 runs to 18 residues. The junction had 17 bases not matched to a gene; V was cut back by 4 bases and J by 7 bases. CDR1 LGHNA and CDR2 YSLEER come from the germline V gene. For the CDR3, the DNA is TGCGCCAGCAGCCCTCATCCGGGACAGGGTTTTCGGGGCCAGCCCCAGCATTTT. Its translation is CASSPHPGQGFRGQPQHF.

The V and J genes are TRBV3-1 (or the pseudogene TRBV3-2) and TRBJ2-3, with D possibly TRBD2 on 6 matching bases. Germline loops: CDR1 LGHDT, CDR2 YNNKEL (reference sequence). The CDR3 spans 13 residues. Trimming removed 7 bases from V and 4 bases from J, with 12 bases in between. The CDR3 loop is CASTGRGADTQYF. For the CDR3, the DNA is TGTGCCAGCACCGGCCGCGGGGCAGATACGCAGTATTTT.

This rearrangement joins TRBV6-2 or TRBV6-3 to TRBJ2-1; possible D gene TRBD2, 6 bases. This CDR3 is 13 amino acids long. The V end was cut by 0 bases, the J end by 12 bases, with 12 bases between. CDR1 MNHEY and CDR2 SVGEGT come from the germline V gene. The CDR3 DNA reads as TGTGCCAGCAGTTACTCTGGGGGGATGGGGCAGTTCTTC. Its translation is CASSYSGGMGQFF.

This clone has a handful of counts. This chain links TRBV7-6 with TRBJ1-4, with D maybe TRBD1 (5 bases). The CDR3 covers 16 residues. Trimming shortened V by 0 bases and J by 5 bases, and 13 bases separated the two germline ends. Germline V CDR1 and CDR2: SGHVS, FNYEAQ. In DNA, the CDR3 is TGTGCCAGCAGCTTAGCGGGGGGACCGATCAATGAAAAACTGTTTTTT. Amino acids: CASSLAGGPINEKLFF.

The gene calls are TRBV7-9 and TRBJ1-1, with D possibly TRBD1 on 5 matching bases. From germline, CDR1 is SEHNR and CDR2 FQNEAQ (reference sequence). V gave up 4 bases and J gave up 1 base, with 13 bases separating them. The length of the CDR3 is 15 residues. The CDR3 protein is CASSSQVIKNTEAFF. CDR3 coding DNA: TGTGCCAGCAGCTCACAGGTTATAAAGAACACTGAAGCTTTCTTT.

This chain uses TRBV21-1 with TRBJ2-1; the table's D call TRBD2 went unverified against the DNA. TRBV21-1 is a pseudogene. CDR3 length: 18 residues. The DNA for the CDR3 is TGTGCCAGCAGCACACCCCCGATCAAGCGGGAATTTAACAATGAGCAGTTCTTC. Translating gives CASSTPPIKREFNNEQFF.

The rearrangement joins TRBV6-5 to TRBJ2-7, with unresolved D. V was trimmed by 0 bases and J by 1 base, leaving 10 bases between them. The CDR3 is made up of 15 amino acids. Germline loops: CDR1 MNHEY, CDR2 SVGAGI. As DNA, the CDR3 is TGTGCCAGCAGTTACTCCCCCCGGTCGTCCTACGAGCAGTACTTC. Its translation: CASSYSPRSSYEQYF.

The chain carries TRBV7-9 and TRBJ2-7, with 7 bases that match TRBD1. Germline trimming cut 5 bases from V and 3 bases from J; bases unmatched to any gene: 7. Germline V gene lookup returns CDR1 SEHNR and CDR2 FQNEAQ (reference sequence). This CDR3 is built from 14 residues. The CDR3 loop is CASSPDRALYEQYF. For the CDR3, the DNA is TGTGCCAGCAGCCCAGACAGGGCCCTCTACGAGCAGTACTTC. Filled out from reference TRBV7-9 and TRBJ2-7, the complete variable domain reads DTGVSQNPRHKITKRGQNVTFRCDPISEHNRLYWYRQTLGQGPEFLTYFQNEAQLEKSRLLSDRFSAERPKGSFSTLEIQRTEQGDSAMYLCASSPDRALYEQYFGPGTRLTVT.